This passage covers 28 T cell receptor beta chains from one sample sequenced in a study of control samples from healthy donors and cancer patients. Sequenced by immunoSEQ multiplex PCR; TCRdb stores in-frame clones only, minus some. The sample lists tens of thousands of clones, roughly nine tenths occurring once. The sample taken for sequencing was blood. These receptors originate from a woman in her seventies in good health.

The chain carries TRBV18 and TRBJ2-7; 8 nucleotides agree with TRBD1. The CDR3 sequence is 15 residues long. Germline loops: CDR1 KGHSH, CDR2 LQKENI. V lost 1 base to trimming and J lost 3 bases; unmatched junction nucleotides: 5. The CDR3 coding sequence is TGTGCCAGCTCACCACTTGGGACAGGCCACTACGAGCAGTACTTC. The encoded protein is CASSPLGTGHYEQYF.

The chain couples TRBV9 to TRBJ1-1; D is undetermined. The CDR3 has 15 residues. Per germline, CDR1 SGDLS and CDR2 YYNGEE. Trimming removed 0 bases from V and 1 base from J, with 10 bases in between. The CDR3 reads CASSVGSLGNTEAFF. The CDR3 coding sequence is TGTGCCAGCAGCGTAGGGTCCTTGGGGAACACTGAAGCTTTCTTT.

This clone came up once. V is TRBV5-5 and J is TRBJ1-1; tentative D call: TRBD1 (5 bases). CDR1 and CDR2 (germline): SGHKS, YYEKEE (reference sequence). The CDR3 sequence is 15 residues long. V shed 4 bases and J shed 8 bases, with 21 bases lying between them. CDR3 protein: CASSRMGPINGEAFF. CDR3 coding DNA: TGTGCCAGCAGCAGGATGGGACCGATAAACGGAGAAGCTTTCTTT.

The chain links TRBV9 to TRBJ2-2; D is ambiguous. The CDR3 is 13 residues long. The V gene lost 2 bases and the J gene lost 3 bases, with 5 bases spanning the gap. Germline CDR1 is SGDLS and CDR2 is YYNGEE. The CDR3 reads CASSVLYTGELFF. The CDR3 nucleotides read TGTGCCAGCAGCGTTCTATACACCGGGGAGCTGTTTTTT.

The chain recombines TRBV12-3 or TRBV12-4 with TRBJ1-1; possibly TRBD1 for D (5 bases). The V end was cut by 2 bases, the J end by 3 bases, with 7 bases between. The CDR3 covers 13 residues. In DNA form, the CDR3 reads TGTGCCAGCAGTTTACTACAGGACACTGAAGCTTTCTTT. Its translation is CASSLLQDTEAFF.

The rearrangement joins TRBV7-6 to TRBJ2-2; 11 bases agree with TRBD2. Trimming cost V 3 bases and J 3 bases; bases outside gene matches: 9. Germline CDR1 reads SGHVS; CDR2 reads FNYEAQ. CDR3 length: 18 amino acids. The CDR3 reads CASSLIAGGPFYTGELFF. CDR3 nucleotides: TGTGCCAGCAGCTTGATAGCGGGAGGGCCTTTCTACACCGGGGAGCTGTTTTTT. Complete variable domain (other parts from reference TRBV7-6 and TRBJ2-2): GAGVSQSPRYKVTKRGQDVALRCDPISGHVSLYWYRQALGQGPEFLTYFNYEAQQDKSGLPNDRFSAERPEGSISTLTIQRTEQRDSAMYRCASSLIAGGPFYTGELFFGEGSRLTVL.

Only a few counts were recorded for this clone. J is TRBJ2-7 and V is TRBV19; 7 bases fit TRBD1. The V and J ends lost 3 bases and 5 bases, in that order; junction bases with no gene match: 7. The CDR3 length is 14 residues. Germline CDR1 reads LNHDA; CDR2 reads SQIVND (reference sequence). CDR3 protein: CASSIDRVSNEQYF. In DNA form, the CDR3 reads TGTGCCAGTAGTATCGACAGGGTGAGCAACGAGCAGTACTTC.

The rearrangement joins TRBV5-1 to TRBJ1-1, with unresolved D. Trimming shortened V by 4 bases and J by 4 bases, and 20 bases separated the two germline ends. The length of the CDR3 is 16 residues. The germline V gene has CDR1 SGHRS and CDR2 YFSETQ. The CDR3 DNA is TGCGCCAGCAGCCTAAACCCGGGCCCCCCGGGCACTGAAGCTTTCTTT. It translates to CASSLNPGPPGTEAFF.

The chain joins TRBV19 to TRBJ1-5; D ambiguous. V was clipped by 5 bases and J by 4 bases, with 9 bases between them. The CDR3 contains 13 residues. Germline assignment: CDR1 LNHDA and CDR2 SQIVND (reference sequence). The CDR3: CASSSGINQPQHF. CDR3 nucleotides: TGTGCCAGTAGTTCGGGGATAAATCAGCCCCAGCATTTT.

The rearrangement links TRBV30 to TRBJ1-1; TRBD1 agrees at 7 bases. The CDR3 length is 14 residues. V was clipped by 2 bases and J by 4 bases; unmatched bases: 7. CDR1 is GTSNPN and CDR2 is SVGIG in the germline V gene (reference sequence). CDR3 sequence (DNA): TGTGCCTGGAGTATCATCAGGGGGACCACTGAAGCTTTCTTT. Protein sequence: CAWSIIRGTTEAFF.

The rearrangement joins TRBV2 to TRBJ2-7; 8 nucleotides agree with TRBD1. Trimming took 6 bases from V and 6 from J; bases not matched to a gene: 7. CDR1 is SNHLY and CDR2 is FYNNEI in the germline V gene. The CDR3 is 13 residues long. CDR3 sequence: CASRDRVLFEQYF. The CDR3 nucleotides are TGTGCCAGCAGGGACAGGGTTCTTTTCGAGCAGTACTTC. The variable domain in full, completed from reference TRBV2 and TRBJ2-7, reads EPEVTQTPSHQVTQMGQEVILRCVPISNHLYFYWYRQILGQKVEFLVSFYNNEISEKSEIFDDQFSVERPDGSNFTLKIRSTKLEDSAMYFCASRDRVLFEQYFGPGTRLTVT.

The rearrangement uses TRBV6-9 and TRBJ1-5; possibly TRBD1 for D (5 bases). CDR1 is MNHGY and CDR2 is SVAAGI in the germline V gene. The V and J ends lost 9 bases and 3 bases respectively, with 18 bases between them. The CDR3 loop spans 15 amino acids. The CDR3 reads CARGNGGNANQPQHF. As DNA, the CDR3 is TGTGCCAGGGGGAATGGGGGGAATGCCAATCAGCCCCAGCATTTT.

The genes are TRBV9 and TRBJ2-3, with 9 bases lining up with TRBD2. The trim removed 3 bases at V and 4 bases at J, leaving 9 bases unmatched. The CDR3 has 16 amino acids. Germline assignment: CDR1 SGDLS and CDR2 YYNGEE. The CDR3 loop reads CASSESTSGRSDTQYF. DNA of the CDR3: TGTGCCAGCAGCGAGTCGACTAGCGGACGATCAGATACGCAGTATTTT.

This chain connects TRBV12-5 to TRBJ2-1, with unresolved D. CDR3 length: 15 residues. Germline CDR1 is LGHNT and CDR2 is FRNRAP. V gave up 2 bases and J gave up 9 bases, with 17 bases separating them. The CDR3 nucleotides are TGTGCTAGTGGTTTGTCCCCAAATATAGGGATTGAGCAGTTCTTC. This translates into CASGLSPNIGIEQFF.

The genes are TRBV12-3 or TRBV12-4 and TRBJ2-7, with 7 bases fitting TRBD1. Trimming took 5 bases from V and 1 from J; bases not matched to a gene: 2. CDR3 length: 13 amino acids. The CDR3 reads CASSKQGSYEQYF. The CDR3 DNA is TGTGCCAGCAGTAAACAGGGGTCCTACGAGCAGTACTTC.

The chain employs TRBV15 and TRBJ1-1; a weak D match, TRBD1 (5 bases). Germline V gene data show CDR1 as LNHNV and CDR2 as YYDKDF (reference sequence). V dropped 4 bases and J dropped 1 base, with 13 bases sitting between them. This CDR3 spans 15 amino acids. The CDR3 protein is CATSKAQGRNTEAFF. The CDR3 nucleotides read TGTGCCACCAGCAAGGCGCAGGGTAGGAACACTGAAGCTTTCTTT. The entire variable domain, with the rest obtained from reference TRBV15 and TRBJ1-1, is as follows: DAMVIQNPRYQVTQFGKPVTLSCSQTLNHNVMYWYQQKSSQAPKLLFHYYDKDFNNEADTPDNFQSRRPNTSFCFLDIRSPGLGDTAMYLCATSKAQGRNTEAFFGQGTRLTVV.

The chain links TRBV28 to TRBJ1-1, with 7 bases aligning to TRBD1. The germline CDR1 and CDR2 sequences are MDHEN and SYDVKM. J gave up 5 bases and V 2 bases, and 8 bases lay outside the gene matches. This CDR3 spans 15 amino acids. The chain's CDR3 is CASSLPTGRWTEAFF. The DNA for the CDR3 is TGTGCCAGCAGTTTACCGACAGGGCGGTGGACTGAAGCTTTCTTT.

This chain links TRBV6-1 with TRBJ1-2; 7 bases align to TRBD1. In germline, CDR1 is MNHNS, CDR2 SASEGT. J gave up 4 bases and V 3 bases, and 8 bases lay outside the gene matches. The CDR3 covers 15 residues. The CDR3, as DNA: TGTGCCAGCAGTGACGAACTACAGGGGTTCTATGGCTACACCTTC. Amino acids: CASSDELQGFYGYTF.

V gene TRBV7-2 combines with J gene TRBJ2-3; 8 positions agree with TRBD2. The V gene's germline CDR1 is SGHTA and CDR2 FQGNSA. The junction had 6 bases not matched to a gene; V was cut back by 10 bases and J by 3 bases. CDR3 length equals 13 residues. CDR3 nucleotides: TGTGCCATCCGGAGCGGGGGTACAGATACGCAGTATTTT. Amino acid sequence: CAIRSGGTDTQYF.

This clone has a single count. This chain uses TRBV9 with TRBJ1-1; weak D call: TRBD1 (6 bases). This CDR3 has 14 amino acids. With 2 bases removed from V and 1 base from J, the gap between germline ends came to 9 bases. Per the germline V gene, CDR1 is SGDLS and CDR2 is YYNGEE. The CDR3 DNA follows: TGTGCCAGCAGCGTCAGGGGAGGGAACACTGAAGCTTTCTTT. This codes for CASSVRGGNTEAFF.

The rearrangement uses TRBV30 and TRBJ1-6; no reliable D call. Per the germline V gene, CDR1 is GTSNPN and CDR2 is SVGIG (reference sequence). The CDR3 totals 13 residues. The V end lost 3 bases, the J end lost 4 bases, and 7 bases lay between the germline ends. CDR3 DNA sequence: TGTGCCTGGAGCGGACGGTATAATTCACCCCTCCACTTT. Its translation is CAWSGRYNSPLHF.

CDR3 region: CASSLMRRAANTGELFF. The CDR3 nucleotides are TGTGCCAGCAGCTTGATGCGGAGGGCGGCGAACACCGGGGAGCTGTTTTTT. The rearrangement links TRBV5-5 to TRBJ2-2; TRBD2 is a possible D gene (6 bases). Germline V CDR1 and CDR2: SGHKS, YYEKEE (reference sequence). V was cut by 1 base and J by 0 bases, with 13 bases left in between. The CDR3 extends over 17 amino acids.

This chain links TRBV7-3 with TRBJ2-3, with 7 bases aligning to TRBD2. Germline V lookup: CDR1 SGHTA, CDR2 FQGTGA. V lost 3 bases and J lost 6; bases outside the gene matches: 6. CDR3 length equals 14 residues. The CDR3 loop is CASSLVSGGDTQYF. For the CDR3, the DNA is TGTGCCAGCAGCTTGGTGTCCGGGGGGGATACGCAGTATTTT. Full variable domain (outside the CDR3, taken from reference TRBV7-3 and TRBJ2-3): GAGVSQTPSNKVTEKGKYVELRCDPISGHTALYWYRQSLGQGPEFLIYFQGTGAADDSGLPNDRFFAVRPEGSVSTLKIQRTERGDSAVYLCASSLVSGGDTQYFGPGTRLTVL.

The chain carries TRBV24-1 and TRBJ1-2; 11 bases match TRBD1. The CDR3 extends over 15 amino acids. Trimming at V came to 3 bases and at J to 7 bases, leaving 6 bases not matched to a gene. CDR1 and CDR2 from the germline V gene are KGHDR and SFDVKD. CDR3 region: CATSDPRTGGIGYTF. In DNA, the CDR3 is TGTGCCACCAGTGATCCTAGGACAGGGGGCATTGGCTACACCTTC.

The CDR3 reads CASNIRGNTEAFF. CDR3 sequence (DNA): TGTGCCAGCAATATCAGAGGAAACACTGAAGCTTTCTTT. This chain links TRBV2 with TRBJ1-1; the D is unclear. Per germline, CDR1 SNHLY and CDR2 FYNNEI. V lost 7 bases to trimming and J lost 2 bases, with 11 bases between them. This CDR3 is 13 amino acids long.

As to this clone: The same CDR3 also results from other DNA sequences found in this sample. V gene TRBV6-1 combines with J gene TRBJ2-2; D might be TRBD1 or TRBD2, each matching 7 bases. V was pared by 2 bases and J by 7 bases, with 20 bases between. In germline, CDR1 is MNHNS, CDR2 SASEGT. The CDR3 runs to 17 residues. CDR3 sequence (DNA): TGTGCCAGCAGTGAATTTGAAAGGGGGCGCGGGGGCGGGGAGCTGTTTTTT. Its protein product is CASSEFERGRGGGELFF.

V usage is TRBV4-2 and J usage is TRBJ1-2, with 7 bases identical to TRBD1. Trimming removed 1 base from V and 5 bases from J; junction bases left unmatched: 13. From germline, CDR1 is LGHNA and CDR2 YNFKEQ. The CDR3 contains 17 residues. CDR3 region: CASSQVQGTVYLYGYTF. The CDR3 nucleotides read TGTGCCAGCAGCCAAGTACAGGGGACCGTATATTTGTATGGCTACACCTTC.

Remarks on this clone: Other DNA variants within this sample encode the same CDR3. The rearrangement uses TRBV10-3 and TRBJ2-1; D possibly corresponds to TRBD2 (6 bases). The ends were cut back, 5 bases at V and 0 bases at J, with 11 bases in the middle. From germline, CDR1 is ENHRY and CDR2 SYGVKD. The CDR3 has 15 residues. This CDR3 is CAISSGRSSYNEQFF. Here the CDR3 DNA reads TGTGCCATCAGTAGTGGGAGGAGCTCCTACAATGAGCAGTTCTTC.